The subject of this entry is one T cell receptor beta chain. The clone's antigen remains unknown. No base quality information exists; no much larger clone differs at one position. Trimming costs V 0 bases and J 3 bases, and their ends lie 12 bases apart. Per the germline V gene (reference sequence), SGHNT is the CDR1 and YYREEE is the CDR2. Inclusive of the bounding cysteine and phenylalanine, the CDR3 is 15 residues long. Left in the record is the CDR3 DNA by itself, 45 bases read in frame from the first base. The library came from the immunoSEQ multiplex PCR assay. The multiplex PCR relied on a mix of 60 forward primers for TCR Vbeta segments and 13 reverse primers for TCR Jbeta segments. Amplification of the CDR3 region of rearranged TCR beta genes was performed with a multiplex PCR assay on genomic DNA. On the Illumina HiSeq System, the amplified TCR beta libraries were sequenced as 87-base-pair reads. As for how the authors treated the data: A later analysis counted around 72 million unique TCR beta chains across the roughly 700 repertoires, and some 11 million of these chains were shared by at least two donors. To remove PCR and sequencing errors, raw reads were error-corrected and collapsed into unique sequences using a nearest-neighbor algorithm that merged closely related sequences. To assign V, D and J gene segments, CDR3 sequences were aligned to IMGT reference sequences. For a sequence to be retained, a match of at least six nucleotides was required to both a V gene segment and a J gene segment. A rearrangement was called productive if the CDR3 had no stop codons and remained in frame with V and J, and every other rearrangement was called non-productive. Following IMGT convention, CDR3 was defined as the stretch from the second conserved V-encoded cysteine to the conserved J-encoded phenylalanine. The earlier analysis of about 620 of the donors excluded sequences that lacked an unambiguous match to a single V gene segment. An earlier analysis of a few hundred of the donors called V segments functional above 56.7% productive rearrangements and segregating when the between-donor standard deviation exceeded 5%. A statistical classification framework was developed to diagnose cytomegalovirus status using the catalog of TCR beta chain sequences. In a later analysis, TCR nucleotide sequences were compared against IMGT/GENE-DB human TR gene sequences so that V and J genes could be assigned. A later analysis assigned CDR3 sequences and most-parsimonious VDJ recombination scenarios with the TCRdist pipeline. A later analysis defined each TCR beta chain by its CDR3 amino acid sequence plus V-gene family, and excluded reads lacking a unique V-gene family. In a later analysis, around 650 highly shared, low-generation-probability nucleotide sequences were removed to address suspected cross-contamination and a sequencing artifact. In a later analysis, a clonal expansion index for each public chain was calculated from normalized within-repertoire ranks of inferred template counts. Generation probabilities in a later analysis came from a VDJ recombination model fitted to out-of-frame rearrangements, and those results were checked against IGoR. In a later analysis, TCR-TCR, TCR-HLA and TCR-CMV co-occurrence was scored with hypergeometric tests, and a repertoire-size bias correction was applied to TCR pairs. To estimate false discovery rates, a later analysis permuted the HLA or CMV assignments 20 times. In a later analysis, co-occurring TCRs were grouped using DBSCAN, and TCRdist sequence similarity was added for clustering within HLA-allele-positive subsets. For co-occurrence clustering, repertoires with fewer than 30,000 or more than 120,000 public chains were excluded, along with a handful of repertoires with anomalous nucleotide sharing. TCRdb provides this immuneACCESS table in a form limited to in-frame rearrangements. Some clones are lacking; in checked studies, under half of them reflect an unresolved V gene, and why the rest are absent is not known. That table furnishes V, J and clone size, whereas the DNA furnished D and trimming. The sample yields 150,000 to 200,000 clones; roughly 85% were counted once. About 0.93% of the sample is taken by the ten largest.

This record comes from a study of cytomegalovirus exposure and HLA in healthy donors (dated by TCRdb to the late 2010s). Regarding the study in general: In an earlier analysis of roughly 590 of the donors, about 270 Gb of sequence data and 90 million to 120 million unique TCR beta sequences from some 170 million T cells were reported. Five DR-DQ haplotypes were handled as single units for association and clustering because linkage in the cohort was strong. Donor age, sex, ethnicity and CMV serostatus were collected together with the repertoire data. Along with the roughly 670-subject first cohort, a separate validation cohort of 120 different subjects was used. To predict cytomegalovirus infection status, the study brought together high-throughput TCR immunosequencing, statistical association of individual TCRs with disease status, and machine learning. Rather than using new phenotypic data, the later analysis identified candidate immune exposures from TCR beta sequences and from how often those sequences occurred across donors. Of the roughly 400 genotyped donors, 81% were placed in the genetic ancestry cluster associated with self-reported Caucasian donors. A later analysis re-examined previously published TCR beta repertoires from several hundred donors and added high-resolution HLA genotyping to investigate patterns of TCR occurrence. Roughly 300 gigabases of sequencing data and 75 million to 85 million unique TCR sequences made up an early release that covered around 640 HLA-typed donors. The number of typed donors differed by locus: about 620-640 for A, B, C, DRB1 and DQB1; 500 to 550 for DQA1; about 600 for DPA1; and roughly 450 for DPB1. An earlier analysis of some 500 of the donors applied high-throughput TCR beta sequencing to assess whether each TCR beta V gene segment acted as functional or pseudogenic. A later genetic analysis took genome-wide SNP genotypes for about 65% of the 666 donors and used that subset as a discovery cohort. Among about 400 genotyped donors of the cohort, an average of roughly 230,000 unique TCR beta nucleotide sequences was sequenced per donor, of which about 18% were non-productive. Every discovery cohort repertoire had been produced on one sequencing platform. HLA typing covered class I and class II loci at four-digit resolution. The study profiled the T cell repertoires of 666 subjects by immunosequencing and related them to cytomegalovirus serostatus. The study aimed to test whether cataloging public T cell receptors could reveal signatures of past pathogen exposure. General study outcomes and caveats: Across donors, most TCR sequences were observed very rarely, whereas some public TCRs were present in many individuals. A later analysis found that HLA-associated TCR beta chains were more clonally expanded and had lower generation probabilities than equally common non-associated chains. At a false discovery rate of 0.05, a later analysis linked 16,000 or so TCR beta sequences to specific HLA alleles. In a later analysis, the rate of TCR association differed among HLA loci, with DRB1 alleles having the most associated TCRs and HLA-C alleles having the fewest. In an earlier analysis of some 540 of the donors, most TCR beta V segments appeared in productive rearrangements about 87% or about 30% of the time, broadly matching IMGT annotations. The study gave a list of roughly 150 TCR beta chains associated with cytomegalovirus. Assigning TCR associations to individual alleles was difficult when HLA alleles, especially DR and DQ, strongly co-occurred. It was suggested by the authors that the approach could potentially be generalized to other disease states and immunological phenotypes. In a later analysis, most CMV-associated TCR beta chains were found to appear HLA-restricted, with HLA associations seemingly driven largely by CMV exposure. The 87-base-pair reads could not distinguish some IMGT-functional V segments, including TRBV6-2 and TRBV6-3, so those segments were excluded. The only immune exposure information available for the cohort was CMV serostatus. The cohort was sequenced for TCR beta chains only, and without alpha or paired-chain data the features that could be detected were limited. Presence/absence analyses assumed roughly uniform sequencing depth across donors, an assumption that may not hold. A further reported finding was that TCR beta sequences accurately predicted the HLA-A and HLA-B alleles for most subjects in the first cohort. A cluster of highly shared sequence variants was judged likely to represent a technical artifact of the sequencing pipeline. Seventeen rarely observed V segments, including chromosome 9 orphons, were excluded from the earlier analysis of 550 to 700 of the donors because counts were too low. In vitro tests confirmed that a few of the cytomegalovirus-associated TCR beta chains recognize cytomegalovirus antigens. According to a later genetic analysis, donors in an Asian-associated ancestry cluster had fewer N-insertions in productive TCRs than the approximately 650-donor mean. A later genetic analysis associated a missense DCLRE1C variant with V-gene and J-gene trimming of TCR beta chains, and an independent cohort replicated the association. Because HLA typing was unavailable for some donors at each locus, only the typed subset was used in association tests. Linkage disequilibrium might explain the correlated functional status among segregating V segments, but an unknown experimental factor could not be excluded. A later analysis reported that several top co-occurrence clusters appeared linked to parvovirus B19, influenza, CMV and Epstein-Barr virus. In both the original and validation cohorts, the classifier was reported to diagnose cytomegalovirus status with high specificity and sensitivity.

The cohort comprised hundreds of healthy bone marrow donors. All cohort members were sampled while nominally healthy, although unrecorded immune exposures were likely present. The donor tested CMV seropositive, placing the donor among the 250 to 350 seropositive members of the cohort. Each donor provided a peripheral blood sample, and peripheral blood mononuclear cells were used for TCR beta sequencing. Genomic DNA was extracted from the blood cell samples with the Qiagen DNeasy Blood Extraction Kit. The source is a woman aged 50 to 60 in good health and CMV-seropositive. Material for sequencing was PBMCs. This chain is built from TRBV5-4 and TRBJ1-1; no D gene call is confident. The base sequence is TGTGCCAGCAGCTTGGGGACCTCGGAGGACACTGAAGCTTTCTTT. Its protein product is CASSLGTSEDTEAFF.